A selection of T cell receptor beta chains follows, all from one sample in a study of a mutant IDH1 vaccine in newly diagnosed glioma. The data were produced by immunoSEQ multiplex PCR, yet TCRdb's version contains in-frame clones alone and is incomplete. The profile covers tens of thousands of clones, with about four fifths appearing a single time and about 12% taken by the ten largest. These TCRs are of unknown antigen specificity. Sample: PBMCs, taken from a glioma patient whose treatment included an IDH1 peptide vaccine. These receptors all stem from a man in his fifties or sixties with glioma. Both conserved end residues are part of each CDR3. Each record gives: J gene, clone size, V gene, D gene, CDR3 protein, CDR3 DNA. A D gene is named only where the DNA matches it firmly. Only part of the rows carry a size: once, few, many, or a class if the clone is expanded.

>TRBJ2-1|NA|TRBV29-1|NA
CSGGEGTWNEQFF
TGCAGCGGAGGGGAGGGGACATGGAATGAGCAGTTCTTC
>TRBJ1-1|few|TRBV9|NA
CASSVSTGLETEAFF
TGTGCCAGCAGCGTTTCCACAGGGCTGGAGACTGAAGCTTTCTTT
>TRBJ1-1|NA|TRBV7-9|NA
CASSLGYGGTEAFF
TGTGCCAGCAGCTTAGGATATGGGGGCACTGAAGCTTTCTTT
>TRBJ2-3|NA|TRBV29-1|TRBD2
CSVGTSGSTDTQYF
TGCAGCGTTGGCACTAGCGGGAGCACAGATACGCAGTATTTT
>TRBJ2-7|once|TRBV2|NA
CASKGTESSYEQYF
TGTGCCAGCAAAGGGACGGAGAGCTCCTACGAGCAGTACTTC
>TRBJ2-2|NA|TRBV7-9|NA
CASSLKGAHGELFF
TGTGCCAGCAGCTTAAAGGGAGCCCACGGGGAGCTGTTTTTT
>TRBJ2-1|NA|TRBV5-1|NA
CASSRWENEQFF
TGCGCCAGCAGCCGATGGGAAAATGAGCAGTTCTTC
>TRBJ2-3|NA|TRBV6-6|NA
CASSYGSRADTQYF
TGTGCCAGCAGTTACGGAAGTAGGGCAGATACGCAGTATTTT
>TRBJ1-2|NA|TRBV5-4|NA
CASSLSEGWGYNGYTF
TGTGCCAGCAGCCTAAGCGAAGGTTGGGGTTACAATGGCTACACCTTC
>TRBJ2-5|NA|TRBV6-1|NA
CASSEVSRPETQYF
TGTGCCAGCAGTGAAGTCAGCCGGCCAGAGACCCAGTACTTC
>TRBJ2-4|NA|TRBV4-1|NA
CASSPSWAPGAKNIQYF
TGCGCCAGCAGCCCCTCATGGGCCCCGGGCGCCAAAAACATTCAGTACTTC
>TRBJ1-1|once|TRBV6-4|NA
CASSDRDGLDGAFF
TGTGCCAGCAGTGATCGGGACGGGCTCGACGGCGCTTTCTTT
>TRBJ1-4|NA|TRBV7-2|TRBD1
CASSLGDRAGEKLFF
TGTGCCAGCAGCTTAGGGGACAGGGCGGGGGAAAAACTGTTTTTT
>TRBJ2-7|NA|TRBV20-1|NA
CSAGPTYEQYF
TGCAGTGCCGGGCCGACCTACGAGCAGTACTTC
>TRBJ1-1|NA|TRBV6-6|NA
CASSLQGGLTEAFF
TGTGCCAGCAGTTTACAGGGCGGGCTCACTGAAGCTTTCTTT
>TRBJ2-3|NA|TRBV2|TRBD2
CASRIAGDVTDTQYF
TGTGCCAGCAGGATAGCGGGGGACGTCACAGATACGCAGTATTTT
>TRBJ2-1|NA|TRBV19|NA
CASSLRLVLYNEQFF
TGTGCCAGTAGTCTCCGGCTAGTCCTCTACAATGAGCAGTTCTTC
>TRBJ2-1|NA|TRBV2|NA
CASSDLSVYNEQFF
TGTGCCAGCAGTGATCTAAGTGTCTACAATGAGCAGTTCTTC
>TRBJ1-2|NA|TRBV2|NA
CASRYTGGNYGYTF
TGTGCCAGCAGGTACACGGGGGGAAACTATGGCTACACCTTC
>TRBJ2-7|NA|TRBV2|NA
CASGRQVNYEQYF
TGTGCCAGCGGGCGACAGGTAAACTACGAGCAGTACTTC
>TRBJ2-1|NA|TRBV5-4|TRBD2
CASSSGGLGSYNEQFF
TGTGCCAGCAGCTCCGGGGGACTAGGGTCCTACAATGAGCAGTTCTTC
>TRBJ1-1|NA|TRBV19|NA
CASRDNDRPNTEAFF
TGTGCCAGTAGAGATAATGACAGGCCAAACACTGAAGCTTTCTTT
>TRBJ1-3|NA|TRBV6-4|NA
CASSRQEESGNTIYF
TGTGCCAGCAGTAGACAGGAGGAGTCTGGAAACACCATATATTTT
>TRBJ1-1|NA|TRBV5-1|NA
CASGLWDTEAFF
TGCGCCAGCGGATTATGGGACACTGAAGCTTTCTTT
>TRBJ1-1|NA|TRBV6-5|NA
CASRRRWRSTEAFF
TGTGCCAGCAGAAGACGATGGAGAAGCACTGAAGCTTTCTTT
>TRBJ1-1|NA|TRBV7-2|NA
CASSLAGISRTEAFF
TGTGCCAGCAGCTTAGCTGGAATTTCGAGGACTGAAGCTTTCTTT
>TRBJ1-2|NA|TRBV30|NA
CAWSRDRPRGYTF
TGTGCCTGGAGTCGTGACAGGCCTCGCGGCTACACCTTC
>TRBJ2-5|NA|TRBV7-7|NA
CASSLVAMQETQYF
TGTGCCAGCAGCTTAGTAGCTATGCAAGAGACCCAGTACTTC
>TRBJ2-1|NA|TRBV13|TRBD2
CASSSKAGGDNEQFF
TGTGCCAGCAGCTCAAAAGCGGGAGGGGACAATGAGCAGTTCTTC
>TRBJ2-5|NA|TRBV5-1|NA
CASSLGQSQETQYF
TGCGCCAGCAGCTTGGGGCAGAGCCAAGAGACCCAGTACTTC
>TRBJ2-5|NA|TRBV29-1|NA
CSVESEVFGETQYF
TGCAGCGTTGAATCGGAGGTTTTTGGAGAGACCCAGTACTTC
>TRBJ1-1|NA|TRBV15|NA
CATSRDRSEAFF
TGTGCCACCAGCAGAGATCGTTCTGAAGCTTTCTTT
>TRBJ2-1|NA|TRBV19|NA
CASSTLVSSYNEQFF
TGTGCCAGTAGTACCCTAGTGAGCTCCTACAATGAGCAGTTCTTC
>TRBJ2-3|NA|TRBV5-1|NA
CASSLGSTDTQYF
TGCGCCAGCAGCTTGGGTAGCACAGATACGCAGTATTTT
>TRBJ2-7|once|TRBV13|NA
CASSPRGGQTLYEQYF
TGTGCCAGCAGCCCCAGGGGCGGCCAAACACTCTACGAGCAGTACTTC
>TRBJ2-2|NA|TRBV7-8|TRBD2
CASRPAGTNTGELFF
TGTGCCAGCAGGCCAGCGGGAACGAACACCGGGGAGCTGTTTTTT
>TRBJ1-6|NA|TRBV19|NA
CASSITQGNSPLHF
TGTGCCAGTAGTATAACTCAGGGGAATTCACCCCTCCACTTT
>TRBJ1-1|NA|TRBV28|NA
CASSLGGLNTEAFF
TGTGCCAGCAGTTTGGGCGGATTGAACACTGAAGCTTTCTTT
>TRBJ2-7|once|TRBV6-1|TRBD2
CASRGGNHEQYF
TGTGCCAGCCGGGGGGGAAACCACGAGCAGTACTTC
>TRBJ1-1|NA|TRBV6-1|NA
CASIFTGNTEAFF
TGTGCCAGCATTTTCACTGGGAACACTGAAGCTTTCTTT
>TRBJ1-2|NA|TRBV6-5|NA
CASSYSSGGYTF
TGTGCCAGCAGTTACTCTTCAGGCGGCTACACCTTC
>TRBJ1-2|NA|TRBV6-1|NA
CASSEPGLVPSYTF
TGTGCCAGCAGTGAACCAGGTCTAGTTCCCAGCTACACCTTC
>TRBJ2-5|NA|TRBV7-2|NA
CASSFGQQETQYF
TGTGCCAGCAGCTTTGGACAGCAAGAGACCCAGTACTTC
>TRBJ2-2|NA|TRBV28|TRBD2
CASRRLAGYGGELFF
TGTGCCAGCAGAAGACTAGCGGGGTACGGCGGGGAGCTGTTTTTT
>TRBJ1-6|few|TRBV4-1|NA
CASSQEGWESPLHF
TGCGCCAGCAGCCAAGAGGGTTGGGAGTCACCCCTCCACTTT
>TRBJ2-1|NA|TRBV5-1|NA
CASSLRMRSGLERDEQFF
TGCGCCAGCAGCTTGAGAATGCGAAGCGGCCTTGAAAGGGATGAGCAGTTCTTC
>TRBJ1-5|NA|TRBV30|TRBD1
CAWGPDRVQPQHF
TGTGCCTGGGGGCCTGACAGGGTTCAGCCCCAGCATTTT
>TRBJ2-5|NA|TRBV7-2|NA
CASSPAGSQETQYF
TGTGCCAGCAGCCCTGCGGGGAGCCAAGAGACCCAGTACTTC
>TRBJ2-7|NA|TRBV5-1|NA
CASSLGTQSSYEQYF
TGCGCCAGCAGCTTGGGGACTCAAAGCTCCTACGAGCAGTACTTC
>TRBJ2-1|NA|TRBV19|TRBD2
CASSTQQSKREGPYNEQFF
TGTGCCAGTAGTACCCAACAATCAAAGCGGGAGGGCCCCTACAATGAGCAGTTCTTC
>TRBJ2-5|NA|TRBV6-6|NA
CASSRVGEETQYF
TGTGCCAGCAGCCGAGTCGGGGAAGAGACCCAGTACTTC
>TRBJ1-1|NA|TRBV5-8|NA
CASSFGRNTEAFF
TGTGCCAGCAGCTTCGGCAGGAACACTGAAGCTTTCTTT